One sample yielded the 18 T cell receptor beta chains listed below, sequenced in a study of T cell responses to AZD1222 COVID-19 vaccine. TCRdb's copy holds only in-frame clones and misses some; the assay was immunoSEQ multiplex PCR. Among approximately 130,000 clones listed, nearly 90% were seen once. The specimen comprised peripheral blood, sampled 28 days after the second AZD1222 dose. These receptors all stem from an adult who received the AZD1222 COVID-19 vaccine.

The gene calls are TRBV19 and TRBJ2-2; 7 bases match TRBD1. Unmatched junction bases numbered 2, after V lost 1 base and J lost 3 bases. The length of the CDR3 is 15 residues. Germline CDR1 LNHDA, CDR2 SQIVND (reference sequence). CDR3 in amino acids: CASSIGQGDTGELFF. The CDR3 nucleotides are TGTGCCAGTAGTATAGGACAGGGAGACACCGGGGAGCTGTTTTTT.

CDR3 in amino acids: CASSGPAGSSNQPQHF. For the CDR3, the DNA is TGTGCCAGTAGTGGGCCAGCAGGTTCTAGCAATCAGCCCCAGCATTTT. The chain links TRBV19 to TRBJ1-5; unclear D gene. Trimming shortened V by 5 bases and J by 0 bases, and 14 bases separated the two germline ends. The CDR3 is made up of 16 amino acids. The germline V gene has CDR1 LNHDA and CDR2 SQIVND (reference sequence). The full variable domain, rest sourced from reference TRBV19 and TRBJ1-5, is DGGITQSPKYLFRKEGQNVTLSCEQNLNHDAMYWYRQDPGQGLRLIYYSQIVNDFQKGDIAEGYSVSREKKESFPLTVTSAQKNPTAFYLCASSGPAGSSNQPQHFGDGTRLSIL.

CDR3 residues: CASSLAGGVETQYF. The DNA for the CDR3 is TGTGCCAGCAGTCTAGCGGGAGGGGTGGAGACCCAGTACTTC. J is TRBJ2-5 and V is TRBV28; TRBD2 matches at 12 bases. Losses at the gene ends were 5 bases for V and 5 bases for J; bases not matched to a gene: 3. Germline loops: CDR1 MDHEN, CDR2 SYDVKM. The CDR3 spans 14 residues.

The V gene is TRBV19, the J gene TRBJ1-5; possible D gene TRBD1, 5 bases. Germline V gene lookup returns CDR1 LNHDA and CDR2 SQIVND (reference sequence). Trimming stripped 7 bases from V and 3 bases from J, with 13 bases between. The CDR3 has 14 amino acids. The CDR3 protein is CASTLDSFNQPQHF. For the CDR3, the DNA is TGTGCCAGTACCCTTGACAGCTTCAATCAGCCCCAGCATTTT.

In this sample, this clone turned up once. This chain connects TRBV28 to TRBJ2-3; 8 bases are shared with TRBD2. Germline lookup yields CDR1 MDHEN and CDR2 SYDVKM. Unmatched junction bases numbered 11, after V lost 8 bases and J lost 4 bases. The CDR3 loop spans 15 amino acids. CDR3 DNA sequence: TGTGCCAGCGAGATAAGCGGGAGTAGCGCAGATACGCAGTATTTT. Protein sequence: CASEISGSSADTQYF.

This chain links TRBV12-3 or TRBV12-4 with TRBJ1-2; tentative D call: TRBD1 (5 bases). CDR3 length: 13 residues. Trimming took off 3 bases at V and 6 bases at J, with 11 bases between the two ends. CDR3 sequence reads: CASSLGGTDGYTF. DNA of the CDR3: TGTGCCAGCAGTTTGGGGGGAACCGATGGCTACACCTTC.

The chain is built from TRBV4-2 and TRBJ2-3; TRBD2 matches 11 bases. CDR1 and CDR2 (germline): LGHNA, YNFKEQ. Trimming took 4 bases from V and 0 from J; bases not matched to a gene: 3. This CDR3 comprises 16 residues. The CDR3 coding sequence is TGTGCCAGCAGCCCGACTAGCGGGGAAAGCACAGATACGCAGTATTTT. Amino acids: CASSPTSGESTDTQYF.

The CDR3 reads CASSYQGTGEETQYF. In DNA form, the CDR3 reads TGTGCCAGCAGTTACCAAGGGACAGGAGAGGAGACCCAGTACTTC. The rearrangement joins TRBV6-2 or TRBV6-3 to TRBJ2-5; 8 bases match TRBD1. Germline values: CDR1 MNHEY, CDR2 SVGEGT. Unmatched junction bases numbered 7, after V lost 2 bases and J lost 5 bases. CDR3 size: 15 residues.

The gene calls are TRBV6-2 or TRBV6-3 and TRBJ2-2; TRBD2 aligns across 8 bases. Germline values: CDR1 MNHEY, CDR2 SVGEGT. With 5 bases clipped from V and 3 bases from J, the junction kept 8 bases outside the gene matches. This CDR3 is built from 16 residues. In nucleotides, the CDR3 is TGTGCCAGCAGTACCCCTCGGGAGGGGGACACCGGGGAGCTGTTTTTT. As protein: CASSTPREGDTGELFF.

The CDR3 region is CASSSGYRNQPQHF. The DNA of the CDR3 is TGTGCCAGCAGTTCAGGGTATCGGAATCAGCCCCAGCATTTT. The chain couples TRBV6-5 to TRBJ1-5, with D tentatively TRBD1 (5 bases). Trimming shortened V by 4 bases and J by 4 bases, and 11 bases separated the two germline ends. This CDR3 is 14 amino acids long. The germline V gene encodes CDR1 MNHEY and CDR2 SVGAGI.

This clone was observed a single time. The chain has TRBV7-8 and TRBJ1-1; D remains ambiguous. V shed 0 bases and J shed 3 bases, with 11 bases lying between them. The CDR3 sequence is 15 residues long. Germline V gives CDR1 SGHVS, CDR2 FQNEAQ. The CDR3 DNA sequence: TGTGCCAGCAGCTTAGCGCAATTTCCGGACACTGAAGCTTTCTTT. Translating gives CASSLAQFPDTEAFF.

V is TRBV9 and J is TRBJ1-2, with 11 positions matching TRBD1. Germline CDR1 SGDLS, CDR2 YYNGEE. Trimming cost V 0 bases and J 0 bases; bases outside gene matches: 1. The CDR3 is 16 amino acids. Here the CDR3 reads CASSVGGQGANYGYTF. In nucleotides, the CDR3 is TGTGCCAGCAGCGTAGGGGGACAGGGGGCTAACTATGGCTACACCTTC.

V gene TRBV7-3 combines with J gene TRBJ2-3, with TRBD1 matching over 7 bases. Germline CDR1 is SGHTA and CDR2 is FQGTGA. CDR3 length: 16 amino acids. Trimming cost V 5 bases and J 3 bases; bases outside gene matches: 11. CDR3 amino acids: CASSQRGQVPTDTQYF. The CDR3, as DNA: TGTGCCAGCAGCCAAAGAGGACAGGTTCCGACAGATACGCAGTATTTT.

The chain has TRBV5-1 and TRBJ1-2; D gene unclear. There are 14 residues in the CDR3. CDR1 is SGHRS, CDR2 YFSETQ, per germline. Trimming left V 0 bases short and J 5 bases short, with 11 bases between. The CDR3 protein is CASSLVKGGYGYTF. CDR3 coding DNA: TGCGCCAGCAGCTTGGTTAAAGGAGGGTATGGCTACACCTTC.

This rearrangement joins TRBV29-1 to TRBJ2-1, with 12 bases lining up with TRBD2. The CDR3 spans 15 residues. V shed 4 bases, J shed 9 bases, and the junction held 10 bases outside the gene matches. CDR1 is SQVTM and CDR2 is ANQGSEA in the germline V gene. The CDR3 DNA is TGCAGCGTTGTGCCTAGCGGGAGGGCCCGGGGTGAGCAGTTCTTC. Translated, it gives CSVVPSGRARGEQFF.

The CDR3 DNA sequence: TGTGCCAGCAAGATCGGGACTAGCGGGGACACCGGGGAGCTGTTTTTT. Its protein is CASKIGTSGDTGELFF. The chain employs TRBV2 and TRBJ2-2; 13 bases align to TRBD2. V was pared by 7 bases and J by 3 bases, with 5 bases of the junction left unmatched. The CDR3 spans 16 residues. The V gene's germline CDR1 is SNHLY and CDR2 FYNNEI.

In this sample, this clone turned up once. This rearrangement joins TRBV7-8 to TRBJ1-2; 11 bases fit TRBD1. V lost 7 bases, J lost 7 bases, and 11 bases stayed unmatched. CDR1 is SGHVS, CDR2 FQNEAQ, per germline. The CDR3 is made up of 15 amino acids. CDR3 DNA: TGTGCCAGCACTTACCGGGGTGGGACAGGGGGTGGCTACACCTTC. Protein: CASTYRGGTGGGYTF.

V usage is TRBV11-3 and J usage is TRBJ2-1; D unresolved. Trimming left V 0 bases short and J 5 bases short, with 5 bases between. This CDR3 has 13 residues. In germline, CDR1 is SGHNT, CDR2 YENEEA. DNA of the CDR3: TGTGCCAGCAGCTTAGATGGACACAATGAGCAGTTCTTC. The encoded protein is CASSLDGHNEQFF.